The rows below give T cell receptor beta chains drawn from one sample of a study of blood T cell repertoires in COVID-19. The assay was immunoSEQ multiplex PCR, and TCRdb's table has in-frame clones only and misses some. The sample has roughly 190,000 clones, approximately 86% seen once. Sample: PBMCs or T cells enriched from blood (not recorded which). Every receptor here comes from a woman in her twenties or thirties who had recovered from COVID-19. CDR3s include the opening cysteine and the closing phenylalanine or tryptophan. D genes are given only for firm matches. Clone size is stated in some rows and not others, as once, few, many or a class when expanded.

clone size,D gene,V gene,J gene,CDR3 DNA,CDR3 protein
-,-,TRBV7-2,TRBJ2-1,TGTGCCAGCAAGGTGGGGGGGCCTTACAATGAGCAGTTCTTC,CASKVGGPYNEQFF
-,-,TRBV4-3,TRBJ1-1,TGCGCCAGCAGCCAAAAGGCGGAGGGCACTGAAGCTTTCTTT,CASSQKAEGTEAFF
-,TRBD1,TRBV10-3,TRBJ1-1,TGTGCCATCAGGGGGGACAGGGTGGTTCCTGAAGCTTTCTTT,CAIRGDRVVPEAFF
-,-,TRBV7-2,TRBJ1-1,TGTGCCAGCAGCTTAAGTGGGGCAAGGAACACTGAAGCTTTCTTT,CASSLSGARNTEAFF
-,-,TRBV7-2,TRBJ1-1,TGTGCCAGCAGCTTAGGCGGGGGCCGGGATGAAGCTTTCTTT,CASSLGGGRDEAFF
-,-,TRBV11-3,TRBJ2-5,TGTGCCAGCAGCTTAGAATCTGTGCAGGCAGAGACCCAGTACTTC,CASSLESVQAETQYF
-,-,TRBV6-6,TRBJ2-2,TGTGCCAGCAGAAAAACCGGGACAAGCACCGGGGAGCTGTTTTTT,CASRKTGTSTGELFF
-,TRBD1,TRBV7-9,TRBJ1-5,TGTGCCAGCAGCCCACAGGGGGACCATCAGCCCCAGCATTTT,CASSPQGDHQPQHF
-,-,TRBV28,TRBJ2-5,TGTGCCAGCAGTTTACACCGGGAACCCCAAGAGACCCAGTACTTC,CASSLHREPQETQYF
-,-,TRBV2,TRBJ1-1,TGTGCCAGCACACGAACAGAGAACACTGAAGCTTTCTTT,CASTRTENTEAFF
once,TRBD1,TRBV29-1,TRBJ2-3,TGCAGCGTAGCGACAGGGGGCGCGACAGATACGCAGTATTTT,CSVATGGATDTQYF
-,-,TRBV2,TRBJ1-2,TGTGCCAGCAGCCGACAGGACAACTATGGCTACACCTTC,CASSRQDNYGYTF
-,-,TRBV30,TRBJ1-1,TGTGCCTGGAGTCCGCGGAATCTGATGAACACTGAAGCTTTCTTT,CAWSPRNLMNTEAFF
-,-,TRBV4-3,TRBJ1-5,TGCGCCAGCAGCCAAGATTATATGGGCTATAGCAATCAGCCCCAGCATTTT,CASSQDYMGYSNQPQHF
-,TRBD2,TRBV10-3,TRBJ2-1,TGTGCCATCAAGGGTACGGGGGGGCCCTATGAGCAGTTCTTC,CAIKGTGGPYEQFF
-,TRBD2,TRBV6-2/TRBV6-3,TRBJ2-7,TGTGCCAGCAGTTCGACTAGCGGGAGACTTTCCTACGAGCAGTACTTC,CASSSTSGRLSYEQYF
-,-,TRBV24-1,TRBJ2-3,TGTGCCACCAGTGATTCCGGGTACAAAGATACGCAGTATTTT,CATSDSGYKDTQYF